This TCR beta chain derives from a study of blood T cell repertoires in COVID-19. Looking at the study overall: Spain, Italy and the United States supplied samples that represented acute and convalescent COVID-19.

The CDR3 has 10 amino acids. V was pared by 8 bases and J by 1 base, with 2 bases between. Germline CDR1 is LGHDT and CDR2 is YNNKEL (reference sequence). The method was immunoSEQ multiplex PCR; TCRdb's version includes in-frame clones alone and lacks a portion of them. The data hold roughly 300,000 clones, with approximately 84% observed a single time. The chain carries TRBV3-1 (or the pseudogene TRBV3-2) and TRBJ1-2; D gene unclear. The material sequenced was PBMCs or T cells enriched from blood (not recorded which). This TCR came from a woman aged 30 to 39 who had recovered from COVID-19. In DNA, the CDR3 is TGTGCCAGCTATAACTATGGCTACACCTTC. It specifies CASYNYGYTF.